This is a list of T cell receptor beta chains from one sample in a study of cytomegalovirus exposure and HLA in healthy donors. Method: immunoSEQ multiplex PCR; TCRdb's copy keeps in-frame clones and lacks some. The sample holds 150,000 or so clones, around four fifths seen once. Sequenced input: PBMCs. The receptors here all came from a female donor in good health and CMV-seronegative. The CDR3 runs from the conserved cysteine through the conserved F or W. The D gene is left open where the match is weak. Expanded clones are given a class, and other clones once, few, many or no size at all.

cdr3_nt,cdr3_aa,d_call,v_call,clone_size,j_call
TGTGCCAGTAGTATAACCTCGCCAGTAAACTATGGCTACACCTTC,CASSITSPVNYGYTF,NA,TRBV19,NA,TRBJ1-2
TGTGCCACCAGCCTCAGGACAGCGAACACTGAAGCTTTCTTT,CATSLRTANTEAFF,NA,TRBV15,few,TRBJ1-1
TGTGCCAGCAGCATACAGGGGGCGGCGGCTTTCTTT,CASSIQGAAAFF,TRBD1,TRBV5-6,NA,TRBJ1-1
TGCGCCAGCAGCCCGGAGGGTACAGATACGCAGTATTTT,CASSPEGTDTQYF,NA,TRBV5-1,NA,TRBJ2-3
TGTGCCAGCAGCCTGGGAGCGGGAGCTTACAATGAGCAGTTCTTC,CASSLGAGAYNEQFF,TRBD2,TRBV7-6,NA,TRBJ2-1
TGTGCCAGCTCACGAGACAGGGGGCTAGCTACTGAAGCTTTCTTT,CASSRDRGLATEAFF,TRBD1,TRBV18,NA,TRBJ1-1
TGTGCCAGCAGCGCTTTGGACTCTACCTACGAGCAGTACTTC,CASSALDSTYEQYF,NA,TRBV28,NA,TRBJ2-7
TGTGCCAGCATTGCCGGGACAGGTGGTACCGGGGAGCTGTTTTTT,CASIAGTGGTGELFF,TRBD1,TRBV6-5,NA,TRBJ2-2
TGTGCCAGCAGCTTGGCCTGGCTAGCGGGGGGTAAAGAGACCCAGTACTTC,CASSLAWLAGGKETQYF,TRBD2,TRBV5-4,NA,TRBJ2-5
TGTGCCACCAGCAGGCCCCCAAGCGCGACTGAAGCTTTCTTT,CATSRPPSATEAFF,NA,TRBV15,NA,TRBJ1-1
TGTGCCAGCTCACCAGGCGGGGCTTCCTACGAGCAGTACTTC,CASSPGGASYEQYF,NA,TRBV18,NA,TRBJ2-7
TGTGCCAGCAGTCCGGCGGGGGCGGGGGGGAACACTGAAGCTTTCTTT,CASSPAGAGGNTEAFF,NA,TRBV7-3,NA,TRBJ1-1
TGCAGCGTTGATTCAGTAATAGGGGGAGGCTACACCTTC,CSVDSVIGGGYTF,NA,TRBV29-1,few,TRBJ1-2
TGTGCCTGGAGTGTACTACTCCACACCGGGGAGCTGTTTTTT,CAWSVLLHTGELFF,NA,TRBV30,NA,TRBJ2-2
TGTGCCAGTAGTACATCCGGGACAGGGGCCACTGAAGCTTTCTTT,CASSTSGTGATEAFF,TRBD1,TRBV19,NA,TRBJ1-1
TGCGCCAGCAGCTTTGGGGACAGGGGGCAAGGCTACACCTTC,CASSFGDRGQGYTF,TRBD1,TRBV5-1,few,TRBJ1-2